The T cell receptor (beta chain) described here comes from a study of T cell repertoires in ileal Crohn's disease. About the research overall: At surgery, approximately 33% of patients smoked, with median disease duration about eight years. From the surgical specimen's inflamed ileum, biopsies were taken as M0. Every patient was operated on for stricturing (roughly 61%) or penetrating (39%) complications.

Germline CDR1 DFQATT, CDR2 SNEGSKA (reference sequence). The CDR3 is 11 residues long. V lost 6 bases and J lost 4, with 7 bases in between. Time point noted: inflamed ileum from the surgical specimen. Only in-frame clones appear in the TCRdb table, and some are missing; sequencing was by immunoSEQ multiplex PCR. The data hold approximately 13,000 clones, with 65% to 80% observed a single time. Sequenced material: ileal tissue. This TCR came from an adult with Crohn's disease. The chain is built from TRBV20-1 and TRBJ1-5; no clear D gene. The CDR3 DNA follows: TGCAGTGCAGCCGCGAATCAGCCCCAGCATTTT. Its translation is CSAAANQPQHF.